This T cell receptor beta chain was recovered during a study of T-cell memory formation after mild COVID-19. Overall study results and limits: Pre-infection memory contained some responding clones, which suggested that cross-reactive memory had joined.

CDR3 length: 13 amino acids. CDR1 is DFQATT and CDR2 is SNEGSKA in the germline V gene (reference sequence). V lost 3 bases, J lost 1 base, and 8 bases lay in between. TCRdb recomputed calls from the 5' RACE reads with MiXCR, one row per CDR3 protein. This table has around 250,000 distinct CDR3 sequences, 8% to 9.5% appearing once. This clonotype was seen a handful of times. The antigen is undetermined. Sequencing was carried out using PBMCs or a T cell subset sorted from them (not recorded which). This TCR came from a man between 18 and 29 years old who had mild COVID-19 (a few samples of this study predate the infection). Cell type and time point are not known. The genes are TRBV20-1 and TRBJ2-3; D remains ambiguous. CDR3 sequence (DNA): TGCAGTGCTAGGCTAACGGGCACAGATACGCAGTATTTT. Translating it yields CSARLTGTDTQYF.